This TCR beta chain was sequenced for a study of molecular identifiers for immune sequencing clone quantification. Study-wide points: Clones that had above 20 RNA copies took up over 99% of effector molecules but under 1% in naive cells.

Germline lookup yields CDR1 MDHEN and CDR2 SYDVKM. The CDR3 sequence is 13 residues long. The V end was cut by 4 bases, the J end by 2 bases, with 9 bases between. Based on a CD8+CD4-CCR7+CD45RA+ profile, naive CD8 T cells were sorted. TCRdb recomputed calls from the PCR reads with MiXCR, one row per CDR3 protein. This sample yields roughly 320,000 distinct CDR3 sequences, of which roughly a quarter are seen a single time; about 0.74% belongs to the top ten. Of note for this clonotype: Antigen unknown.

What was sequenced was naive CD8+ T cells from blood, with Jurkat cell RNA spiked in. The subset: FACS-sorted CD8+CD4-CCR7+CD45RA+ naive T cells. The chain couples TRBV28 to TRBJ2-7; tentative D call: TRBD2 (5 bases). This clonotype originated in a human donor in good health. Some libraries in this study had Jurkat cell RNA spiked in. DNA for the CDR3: TGTGCCAGCAGTTCCAGCGGCGCCTACGAGCAGTACTTC. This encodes CASSSSGAYEQYF.